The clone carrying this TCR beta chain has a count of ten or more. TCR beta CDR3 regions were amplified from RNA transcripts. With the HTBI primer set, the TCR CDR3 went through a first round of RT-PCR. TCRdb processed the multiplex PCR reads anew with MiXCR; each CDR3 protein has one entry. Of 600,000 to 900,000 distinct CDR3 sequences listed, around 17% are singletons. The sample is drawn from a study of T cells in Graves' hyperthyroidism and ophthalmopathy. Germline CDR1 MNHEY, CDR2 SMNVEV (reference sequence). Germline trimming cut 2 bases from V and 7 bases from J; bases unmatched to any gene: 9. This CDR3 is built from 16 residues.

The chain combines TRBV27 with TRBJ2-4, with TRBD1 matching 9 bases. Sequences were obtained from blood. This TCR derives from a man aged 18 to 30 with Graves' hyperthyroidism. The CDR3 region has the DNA TGTGCCAGCAGTTTAGGACAGGGGATGAACGTCAACATTCAGTACTTC. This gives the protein CASSLGQGMNVNIQYF.